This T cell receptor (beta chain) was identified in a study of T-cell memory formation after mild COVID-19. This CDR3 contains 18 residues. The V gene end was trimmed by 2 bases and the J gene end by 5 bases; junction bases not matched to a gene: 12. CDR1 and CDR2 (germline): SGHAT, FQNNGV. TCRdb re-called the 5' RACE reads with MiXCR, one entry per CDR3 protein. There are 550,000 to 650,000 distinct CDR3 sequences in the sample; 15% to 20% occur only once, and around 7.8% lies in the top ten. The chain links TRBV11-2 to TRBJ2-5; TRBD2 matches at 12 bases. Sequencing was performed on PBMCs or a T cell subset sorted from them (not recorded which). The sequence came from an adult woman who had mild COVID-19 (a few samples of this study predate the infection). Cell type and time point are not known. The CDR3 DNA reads TGTGCCAGCAGCTTAAATCCCCTAGCGGGAGGGGAGGAGGAGACCCAGTACTTC. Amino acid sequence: CASSLNPLAGGEEETQYF.